The 4 T cell receptor beta chains given below trace back to one sample, sequenced in a study of blood T cell repertoires in COVID-19. Libraries were prepared by immunoSEQ multiplex PCR; TCRdb keeps only in-frame clonotypes and omits some of them. This table has about 140,000 clones, about 87% appearing once. The sequenced sample was peripheral blood. Receptor source: a woman aged 80 or older with acute or convalescent COVID-19.

The CDR3: CSVERGGEETQYF. The DNA of the CDR3 is TGCAGCGTTGAGCGGGGCGGGGAGGAGACCCAGTACTTC. The genes are TRBV29-1 and TRBJ2-5, with a weak D call TRBD2 (6 bases). The V and J ends lost 3 bases and 5 bases respectively, with 13 bases between them. CDR1 is SQVTM and CDR2 is ANQGSEA in the germline V gene. The CDR3 loop spans 13 amino acids.

The chain carries TRBV6-5 and TRBJ2-1, with D possibly matching TRBD1 (6 bases). Trimming took off 0 bases at V and 1 base at J, with 10 bases between the two ends. This CDR3 comprises 16 residues. Germline lookup yields CDR1 MNHEY and CDR2 SVGAGI. The CDR3 protein is CASSYSLGQSYNEQFF. The CDR3 DNA follows: TGTGCCAGCAGTTACTCCCTTGGACAGTCCTACAATGAGCAGTTCTTC.

V usage is TRBV9 and J usage is TRBJ1-1, with 7 bases aligning to TRBD1. CDR3 length: 15 amino acids. The ends lost 0 bases at V and 5 bases at J; junction bases unmatched: 7. Germline V gene data show CDR1 as SGDLS and CDR2 as YYNGEE. CDR3 nucleotide sequence: TGTGCCAGCAGCGTAGGAAACAGGGGATTAACTGAAGCTTTCTTT. This gives the protein CASSVGNRGLTEAFF.

The chain is built from TRBV30 and TRBJ1-3; a weak D match, TRBD1 (6 bases). This CDR3 comprises 16 residues. Trimming took 3 bases from V and 0 from J, leaving 15 bases between them. Germline CDR1 GTSNPN, CDR2 SVGIG (reference sequence). This chain's CDR3 is CAWSPMGALSGNTIYF. The CDR3, as DNA: TGTGCCTGGAGCCCAATGGGGGCTCTCTCTGGAAACACCATATATTTT.